This T cell receptor beta chain is from a study of Graves' ophthalmopathy and Graves' hyperthyroidism (dated 2018 in TCRdb). The study in broad terms: Peripheral blood was collected before any treatment was given, at the time of initial diagnosis. The approximately 90 discovery patients were divided at random into training and test sets in a 7:3 ratio. In total, 135 blood samples were TCR-sequenced: approximately 42 ophthalmopathy, some 75 hyperthyroidism and roughly 17 hyperthyroidism-to-ophthalmopathy patients. T-cell repertoires of thyroid tissue and blood were compared in over five hyperthyroidism patients. To explore V-J signatures that distinguish ophthalmopathy from hyperthyroidism, a discovery set of about a hundred patients was enrolled, made up of 40 to 45 with ophthalmopathy and some 58 with stable hyperthyroidism. An independent validation cohort was composed of 18 to 20 hyperthyroidism patients and about 16 patients who later progressed from hyperthyroidism to ophthalmopathy. The study used signatures of the TCR beta repertoire to tell Graves' ophthalmopathy apart from Graves' hyperthyroidism and to predict which patients would progress to ophthalmopathy. Once sampling was done, hyperthyroidism patients were given methimazole at a starting dose of 30 mg daily, while ophthalmopathy patients were given high-dose intravenous methylprednisolone.

Results the study describes overall, beyond this receptor: In validation, the model predicted ophthalmopathy progression with 55% to 71% sensitivity and roughly 72% specificity; roughly 12 predicted patients were CT-confirmed with GO in a median of about 6.2 months. Sample size was not statistically predetermined, and group allocation was not concealed from the investigators. Most expanded thyroid clonotypes with frequency above 0.001 were also detected in blood, suggesting blood repertoires may reflect the thyroid immune response. In cross-validation, the 13-signature model distinguished ophthalmopathy from stable hyperthyroidism with about 88% sensitivity and just under 84% specificity, and in the test set the corresponding values were roughly 78% and 74%.

Hyperthyroidism was considered stable if no progression to ophthalmopathy occurred within 18 months of follow-up. Patients with hyperthyroidism were aged 18 to 65 years, had been newly diagnosed, and had a disease duration of less than 2 months. Patients with other autoimmune diseases, uncontrolled infections, pregnancy or lactation were excluded. Diagnosis was based on clinical symptoms, serum thyroxine, TRAb, thyroid ultrasound and orbital computed tomography. Ficoll-Paque density gradient centrifugation was used to isolate PBMCs from about 9.4 ml of fresh peripheral blood. Total RNA was extracted with Trizol reagent and quality-checked on an Agilent 2100 Bioanalyzer. Counted from cysteine to phenylalanine, this CDR3 has 15 amino acids. This entry keeps only the CDR3 DNA: 45 bases, framed from base 1. The germline V gene encodes CDR1 SNHLY and CDR2 FYNNEI. Relative to germline, V is missing 4 bases and J is missing 4 bases, with 7 bases of the junction outside any gene match.

This clonotype came up many times. The antigen it binds to is not known. Base qualities are not recorded, but no much larger clone differs from it by a single base. For repertoire sequencing, the TCR beta CDR3 regions were amplified from RNA transcripts. The first round was an RT-PCR using HTBI primers with the Qiagen OneStep RT-PCR kit, and this first round was followed by a second-round multiplex PCR, then size selection and purification. Libraries were sequenced paired-end with 100 bp reads on an Illumina HiSeq2000. In the source study's methods: SOAPnuke was used for read processing, and reads with adapters, uncalled bases, a mean Phred below 15, or no exact constant-primer or identifier match were discarded. High-quality paired reads were merged with COPE v1.2.5. Unique nucleotide sequences were defined as clonotypes and aligned to IMGT TRB V, D and J references using MiTCR v1.1. Only V-J combinations with frequency above 0.0001 were analysed, covering approximately 99% of repertoires. For each V-J combination, a TCR clonal expansion and chaos score was defined as the ratio of F50 clonal expansion to chaos observed in the TCRdist matrix. Welch's t-statistics and random forest were used to narrow the features down to more than 10 V-J combinations, which were then fed into a naive Bayes classifier. The similarity between thyroid and blood repertoires was quantified using the Morisita-Horn index. The public reads were reanalyzed by TCRdb: fastp trimming at Q25, MiXCR alignment, in-frame beta chains only. All rows with the same CDR3 protein become a single entry with the most common DNA and genes. What appears here as the V and J calls and clone size reflects TCRdb's work, not the paper's. A total of approximately 380,000 distinct CDR3 sequences appear in this sample, roughly 21% of them only once. The top ten clones comprise 2.5% to 3% of the sample.

Sequences were obtained from peripheral blood. This chain is built from TRBV2 and TRBJ2-5; 9 bases in the middle match TRBD2. The sequence derives from a woman under 30 with stable Graves' hyperthyroidism. Donor details come from another sample of the same person, matched by shared clones. The CDR3 amino acid sequence is: CASSGLAGEGETQYF. The bases read TGTGCCAGCAGTGGGTTAGCGGGAGAAGGAGAGACCCAGTACTTC.